Presented here are 12 T cell receptor beta chains from one specimen sequenced in a study of shared clonotypes between healthy human individuals. TCRdb keeps only in-frame clones here, not all; method: immunoSEQ multiplex PCR. This sample carries around 940,000 clones, approximately 76% of them seen once, and the ten largest clones take over 1.3%. The sequenced sample consisted of memory CD4+ T cells sorted from blood. This sample's subset: CD45RA-negative fraction. Receptor source: a man between 18 and 35 years old in good health.

This clone was recorded a few times. At the DNA level, this CDR3 is encoded by other sequences in the same sample as well. V and J are TRBV5-1 and TRBJ2-3, with a weak D call TRBD1 (5 bases). V was pared by 2 bases and J by 1 base, with 5 bases between. The CDR3 covers 13 residues. Per germline, CDR1 SGHRS and CDR2 YFSETQ. The CDR3 is CASSLQGTDTQYF. DNA for the CDR3: TGCGCCAGCAGCTTACAGGGCACAGATACGCAGTATTTT.

This sequence joins TRBV5-6 and TRBJ2-3; D is ambiguous. Germline V gene data show CDR1 as SGHDT and CDR2 as YYEEEE. V gave up 3 bases and J gave up 4 bases, with 3 bases separating them. The CDR3 loop spans 11 amino acids. This chain's CDR3 is CASSWSDTQYF. CDR3 bases: TGTGCCAGCAGCTGGTCAGATACGCAGTATTTT.

This clone was observed a few times. In nucleotides, the CDR3 is TGTGCCAGCAGCTTAGTCGTGAGAGACCTTAGCACAGATACGCAGTATTTT. Its protein is CASSLVVRDLSTDTQYF. This chain joins TRBV7-8 and TRBJ2-3; D uncertain. V dropped 1 base and J dropped 0 bases, with 14 bases sitting between them. The CDR3 loop spans 17 amino acids. Germline V gene data show CDR1 as SGHVS and CDR2 as FQNEAQ.

The gene calls are TRBV7-9 and TRBJ1-1; the D is unclear. The germline gives CDR1 SEHNR, CDR2 FQNEAQ (reference sequence). This CDR3 has 14 residues. Trimming left V 4 bases short and J 4 bases short, with 13 bases between. In DNA form, the CDR3 reads TGTGCCAGCAGCTGGTGGGCAGGTGCCACTGAAGCTTTCTTT. This gives the protein CASSWWAGATEAFF.

This sequence joins TRBV7-8 and TRBJ2-6; D is ambiguous. Trimming pared 5 bases from V and 5 bases from J, leaving 19 bases between. CDR3 length equals 17 residues. Germline V lookup: CDR1 SGHVS, CDR2 FQNEAQ. The CDR3 DNA follows: TGTGCCAGCAGCCATCGTTACCCACAAAGTCGGGCCAACGTCCTGACTTTC. Its protein product is CASSHRYPQSRANVLTF.

The DNA for the CDR3 is TGTGCCAGCAGCCCTCGAAGGTCGGGGCTAGACGAGCAGTACTTC. Translated: CASSPRRSGLDEQYF. V and J are TRBV7-3 and TRBJ2-7; tentatively, D is TRBD1 or TRBD2 (5 bases each). Germline V gene data show CDR1 as SGHTA and CDR2 as FQGTGA. This CDR3 has 15 amino acids. The V end lost 5 bases, the J end lost 5 bases, and 19 bases lay between the germline ends.

This chain's CDR3 is CASRLQGNYGYTF. The CDR3 region has the DNA TGTGCCAGCAGGTTACAGGGAAACTATGGCTACACCTTC. The V call is TRBV27, the J call TRBJ1-2; TRBD1 might be the D (6 bases). From germline, CDR1 is MNHEY and CDR2 SMNVEV (reference sequence). Trimming pared 6 bases from V and 2 bases from J, leaving 10 bases between. This CDR3 comprises 13 residues.

The table lists this clone with a count of one. V gene TRBV29-1 combines with J gene TRBJ1-1, with a tentative D call TRBD1 (6 bases). The CDR3 spans 15 residues. The V end lost 0 bases, the J end lost 1 base, and 12 bases lay between the germline ends. CDR1 and CDR2 (germline): SQVTM, ANQGSEA. The CDR3 DNA reads as TGCAGCGTTGAAGAACCGGGCAGGGGGAACACTGAAGCTTTCTTT. It yields the protein CSVEEPGRGNTEAFF.

V and J are TRBV6-1 and TRBJ2-7; D ambiguous. With 3 bases removed from V and 8 bases from J, the gap between germline ends came to 20 bases. The germline CDR1 and CDR2 sequences are MNHNS and SASEGT. This CDR3 comprises 15 residues. This CDR3 reads CASSDAPGGIRQQYF. The DNA for the CDR3 is TGTGCCAGCAGTGATGCCCCAGGTGGTATCCGCCAGCAGTACTTC.

The V gene is TRBV5-8, the J gene TRBJ1-2; D gene uncertain. The CDR3 loop spans 15 amino acids. Germline V lookup: CDR1 SGHTS, CDR2 YDEGEE. The V end was cut by 0 bases, the J end by 3 bases, with 12 bases between. This CDR3 is CASSLGFLRDYGYTF. The CDR3, as DNA: TGTGCCAGCAGCTTGGGCTTTTTGCGGGACTATGGCTACACCTTC.

The V and J genes are TRBV6-6 and TRBJ2-3, with a tentative D call TRBD2 (7 bases). CDR1 is MNHNY, CDR2 SVGAGI, per germline (reference sequence). Trimming cost V 7 bases and J 4 bases, with 18 bases left between them. The CDR3 runs to 15 residues. The CDR3 nucleotides read TGTGCCAGCAATCGCTTGGCGGGGGCCTCAGATACGCAGTATTTT. Its translation: CASNRLAGASDTQYF.

The chain joins TRBV28 to TRBJ2-5, with 9 bases fitting TRBD2. The V and J ends lost 11 bases and 5 bases, in that order; junction bases with no gene match: 15. The CDR3 spans 15 residues. Germline V CDR1 and CDR2: MDHEN, SYDVKM. The CDR3, as DNA: TGTGCCGTAGGGACTAGCAGGGGGGCCAGGGAGACCCAGTACTTC. Translation gives CAVGTSRGARETQYF.